The 8 T cell receptor beta chains given below trace back to one sample, sequenced in a study of T cells in Graves' hyperthyroidism and ophthalmopathy. It was RNA transcripts that yielded the amplified TCR beta CDR3 regions. A set of HTBI primers served as the primers for a first-round RT-PCR of the TCR CDR3. TCRdb analysed the multiplex PCR reads with MiXCR anew, one entry per CDR3 protein. Of 530,000 or so distinct CDR3 sequences listed, more than 45% were seen once; the top ten hold around 8%. The source material was peripheral blood or thyroid tissue (not recorded which). The receptors originated from a woman under 30 with Graves' hyperthyroidism.

This clonotype was picked up many times. The chain is built from TRBV20-1 and TRBJ2-7, with 10 bases fitting TRBD2. J lost 0 bases, V lost 5 bases, and 4 bases had no gene match. CDR1 is DFQATT, CDR2 SNEGSKA, per germline (reference sequence). This CDR3 spans 14 amino acids. The CDR3 sequence is CSAPGTSASYEQYF. CDR3 bases: TGCAGTGCTCCCGGGACTAGCGCCTCCTACGAGCAGTACTTC.

The chain couples TRBV25-1 to TRBJ1-1, with TRBD1 matching over 9 bases. Trimming at V came to 1 base and at J to 7 bases, leaving 10 bases not matched to a gene. CDR1 and CDR2 (germline): MGHDK, SYGVNS. The CDR3 has 16 residues. CDR3 loop: CASSEFPGTGTGEAFF. The CDR3 nucleotides read TGTGCCAGCAGTGAATTCCCCGGGACAGGGACTGGTGAAGCTTTCTTT.

The chain recombines TRBV29-1 with TRBJ2-7, with D perhaps matching TRBD1 or TRBD2 (5 bases each). This CDR3 is built from 12 residues. The V gene lost 6 bases and the J gene lost 2 bases, with 11 bases spanning the gap. Germline V gene data show CDR1 as SQVTM and CDR2 as ANQGSEA. DNA for the CDR3: TGCAGCGTCCAGGGAGCAACCTACGAGCAGTACTTC. Translation gives CSVQGATYEQYF.

This chain connects TRBV7-9 to TRBJ2-2; 9 positions agree with TRBD2. The CDR3 contains 16 residues. The junction had 5 bases not matched to a gene; V was cut back by 1 base and J by 5 bases. Per the germline V gene, CDR1 is SEHNR and CDR2 is FQNEAQ (reference sequence). The CDR3 spells CASSLDAGGPTGELFF. In DNA, the CDR3 is TGTGCCAGCAGCTTAGACGCGGGAGGGCCTACCGGGGAGCTGTTTTTT. Complete variable domain (other parts from reference TRBV7-9 and TRBJ2-2): DTGVSQNPRHKITKRGQNVTFRCDPISEHNRLYWYRQTLGQGPEFLTYFQNEAQLEKSRLLSDRFSAERPKGSFSTLEIQRTEQGDSAMYLCASSLDAGGPTGELFFGEGSRLTVL.

This clonotype was seen a few times. The V call is TRBV28, the J call TRBJ2-7; D gene unclear. V was trimmed by 7 bases and J by 7 bases, leaving 20 bases between them. The CDR3 consists of 14 residues. The germline V gene encodes CDR1 MDHEN and CDR2 SYDVKM. The DNA for the CDR3 is TGTGCCAGCATCCTCGGAACCAACTTGGGAGAGCAGTACTTC. This sequence encodes CASILGTNLGEQYF.

This chain joins TRBV7-3 and TRBJ1-5, with TRBD1 matching 7 bases. The junction had 12 bases not matched to a gene; V was cut back by 2 bases and J by 8 bases. Germline V CDR1 and CDR2: SGHTA, FQGTGA. This CDR3 spans 16 amino acids. CDR3 nucleotides: TGTGCCAGCAGCTTATCAGGGGCCAGGGGGAGAGAGCCCCAGCATTTT. This encodes CASSLSGARGREPQHF.

V and J are TRBV27 and TRBJ1-6; D not resolved. Trimming pared 3 bases from V and 7 bases from J, leaving 7 bases between. CDR1 is MNHEY and CDR2 is SMNVEV in the germline V gene (reference sequence). The CDR3 is 13 amino acids. CDR3 coding DNA: TGTGCCAGCAGTTTTGGGGAGAATTCACCCCTCCACTTT. It yields the protein CASSFGENSPLHF.

This clonotype was seen more than once but under ten times. This chain connects TRBV2 to TRBJ2-1; D assignment may be TRBD1 or TRBD2 (5 bases each). Germline V gives CDR1 SNHLY, CDR2 FYNNEI. Between the trimmed V and J ends, which lost 7 bases and 8 bases, there was a span of 15 bases. This CDR3 is 13 amino acids long. The CDR3 region has the DNA TGTGCCAGCAATAGGGTGGGGGTCGATGAGCAGTTCTTC. Translation: CASNRVGVDEQFF.